These 25 T cell receptor beta chains originate from one sample sequenced in a study of blood T cell repertoires in COVID-19. Data came from immunoSEQ multiplex PCR; TCRdb stores just in-frame clones and leaves some out. The repertoire holds 400,000 or so clones, with about 87% as singletons. The specimen was peripheral blood. All receptors come from a young man with COVID-19, enrolled during active disease.

The sample holds a few counts of this clone. The chain combines TRBV7-6 with TRBJ2-7, with D perhaps TRBD1 (5 bases). The germline gives CDR1 SGHVS, CDR2 FNYEAQ. The CDR3 totals 14 residues. V dropped 1 base and J dropped 5 bases, with 12 bases sitting between them. The CDR3 coding sequence is TGTGCCAGCAGCTTAGAGCAGGGCCCCGACGAGCAGTACTTC. Translation gives CASSLEQGPDEQYF.

The V and J genes are TRBV18 and TRBJ2-3, with D maybe TRBD2 (5 bases). Trimming took 6 bases from V and 2 from J, leaving 12 bases between them. Germline CDR1 reads KGHSH; CDR2 reads LQKENI. This CDR3 spans 14 amino acids. The CDR3 DNA reads TGTGCCAGCTCCCCCCCAGCGGTCACAGATACGCAGTATTTT. It translates to CASSPPAVTDTQYF.

V and J are TRBV6-6 and TRBJ2-7; 8 positions agree with TRBD1. V dropped 6 bases and J dropped 5; count of bases not matched to a gene: 6. The CDR3 has 13 residues. CDR1 is MNHNY, CDR2 SVGAGI, per germline (reference sequence). The CDR3, as DNA: TGTGCCAGCAGGGGGACAGGCCCCCACGAGCAGTACTTC. It yields the protein CASRGTGPHEQYF.

This chain uses TRBV4-1 with TRBJ1-1; possibly TRBD1 for D (6 bases). Germline lookup yields CDR1 MGHRA and CDR2 YSYEKL. Trimming removed 4 bases from V and 0 bases from J, with 15 bases in between. The CDR3 length is 16 residues. The CDR3 sequence is CASSPRGGGLNTEAFF. In nucleotides, the CDR3 is TGCGCCAGCAGCCCCCGAGGGGGGGGGCTGAACACTGAAGCTTTCTTT.

The chain has TRBV27 and TRBJ2-7; TRBD2 matches 7 bases. V shed 5 bases and J 4 bases; nucleotides not matched to a gene: 11. Germline V lookup: CDR1 MNHEY, CDR2 SMNVEV (reference sequence). This CDR3 is built from 15 residues. The CDR3 here is CASSPHWGGGYEQYF. The CDR3 region has the DNA TGTGCCAGCAGTCCACATTGGGGGGGAGGGTACGAGCAGTACTTC.

The V gene is TRBV15, the J gene TRBJ1-1; 7 nucleotides line up with TRBD1. Germline CDR1 is LNHNV and CDR2 is YYDKDF (reference sequence). Trimming at V came to 3 bases and at J to 5 bases, leaving 9 bases not matched to a gene. This CDR3 region has 15 residues. This chain's CDR3 is CATSRGDPRGTEAFF. The CDR3 DNA reads as TGTGCCACCAGCAGGGGGGATCCCAGGGGGACTGAAGCTTTCTTT.

The chain employs TRBV5-8 and TRBJ1-4; 10 nucleotides agree with TRBD1. Germline CDR1 and CDR2: SGHTS and YDEGEE. Trimming cost V 3 bases and J 8 bases; bases outside gene matches: 4. CDR3 length equals 14 residues. CDR3: CASSSDRGREKLFF. For the CDR3, the DNA is TGTGCCAGCAGCTCAGACAGGGGGCGCGAAAAACTGTTTTTT.

The DNA for the CDR3 is TGTGCCAGCAGGACGGGGGGTGACACCGGGGAGCTGTTTTTT. It codes for CASRTGGDTGELFF. This chain joins TRBV6-5 and TRBJ2-2; 7 bases are a match to TRBD2. Per the germline V gene, CDR1 is MNHEY and CDR2 is SVGAGI. This CDR3 is 14 amino acids long. V shed 6 bases, J shed 3 bases, and the junction held 4 bases outside the gene matches.

V usage is TRBV19 and J usage is TRBJ1-5; 7 bases fit TRBD1. CDR3 length equals 14 residues. CDR1 is LNHDA and CDR2 is SQIVND in the germline V gene (reference sequence). CDR3 nucleotides: TGTGCGATTGAAACCGGGACAGTCAATCAGCCCCAGCATTTT. Encoded protein: CAIETGTVNQPQHF.

The gene calls are TRBV28 and TRBJ1-5; 7 bases align to TRBD1. With 2 bases clipped from V and 7 bases from J, the junction kept 5 bases outside the gene matches. CDR1 and CDR2 (germline): MDHEN, SYDVKM. The CDR3 sequence is 14 residues long. The CDR3 bases are TGTGCCAGCAGTTTAACGACAGGGTACCAGCCCCAGCATTTT. Protein: CASSLTTGYQPQHF.

The V and J genes are TRBV19 and TRBJ1-5; D is possibly TRBD1 (6 bases). Germline loops: CDR1 LNHDA, CDR2 SQIVND (reference sequence). The CDR3 is 13 amino acids. V dropped 6 bases and J dropped 11 bases, with 17 bases sitting between them. The CDR3 DNA reads TGTGCCAGTAGCCAGGGGTCCACTGGGGCCCAGCATTTT. As protein: CASSQGSTGAQHF.

The rearrangement joins TRBV6-5 to TRBJ1-1; TRBD1 agrees at 8 bases. With V trimmed by 8 bases and J by 3 bases, 8 bases remained unmatched. Per germline, CDR1 MNHEY and CDR2 SVGAGI. CDR3 length: 14 residues. CDR3 sequence: CASGGRGRDTEAFF. For the CDR3, the DNA is TGTGCCAGCGGGGGCAGGGGGCGGGACACTGAAGCTTTCTTT.

V and J are TRBV19 and TRBJ1-3; D unclear. This CDR3 is built from 11 residues. The germline CDR1 and CDR2 sequences are LNHDA and SQIVND (reference sequence). With 9 bases removed from V and 4 bases from J, the gap between germline ends came to 7 bases. The CDR3 region is CASHFGNTIYF. The CDR3 DNA reads as TGTGCCAGCCACTTCGGAAACACCATATATTTT.

This chain joins TRBV4-1 and TRBJ1-3; D possibly corresponds to TRBD1 (5 bases). Germline V gene data show CDR1 as MGHRA and CDR2 as YSYEKL. Trimming removed 8 bases at V and 5 bases at J, with 13 bases between. The CDR3 runs 13 residues. CDR3 loop: CASGSGVRNTIYF. The CDR3 bases are TGCGCCAGCGGTTCGGGGGTGAGAAACACCATATATTTT.

In nucleotides, the CDR3 is TGTGCCAGCAGCTTAGACTCAGGTGACTCCTACGAGCAGTACTTC. Protein product: CASSLDSGDSYEQYF. The V and J genes are TRBV7-2 and TRBJ2-7, with D hard to call. V lost 1 base to trimming and J lost 0 bases, with 10 bases between them. Germline loops: CDR1 SGHTA, CDR2 FQGNSA. This CDR3 is built from 15 residues.

The chain links TRBV6-1 to TRBJ1-6, with 8 bases fitting TRBD1. This CDR3 region has 18 residues. The V and J ends lost 1 base and 1 base, in that order; junction bases with no gene match: 6. The germline V gene encodes CDR1 MNHNS and CDR2 SASEGT. CDR3 protein: CASSEVYRGTSYNSPLHF. CDR3 nucleotides: TGTGCCAGCAGTGAAGTTTACAGGGGGACTTCCTATAATTCACCCCTCCACTTT.

This chain links TRBV2 with TRBJ1-4, with D perhaps TRBD1 (5 bases). Germline CDR1 and CDR2: SNHLY and FYNNEI. The CDR3 totals 14 residues. V was shortened by 3 bases and J by 5 bases, with 10 bases between the two germline ends. This chain's CDR3 is CASSDRDWNEKLFF. The CDR3 DNA reads as TGTGCCAGCAGTGATAGGGACTGGAATGAAAAACTGTTTTTT.

The rearrangement links TRBV19 to TRBJ1-5, with TRBD1 matching 7 bases. With 5 bases clipped from V and 3 bases from J, the junction kept 10 bases outside the gene matches. Germline CDR1 and CDR2: LNHDA and SQIVND (reference sequence). The CDR3 covers 16 residues. CDR3 in DNA: TGTGCCAGTAGTGTACTGGGGGACAGACACAATCAGCCCCAGCATTTT. Its protein is CASSVLGDRHNQPQHF.

The V and J genes are TRBV6-5 and TRBJ1-2; D not certain. Per the germline V gene, CDR1 is MNHEY and CDR2 is SVGAGI. This CDR3 contains 14 residues. V lost 8 bases, J lost 5 bases, and 18 bases lay in between. The chain's CDR3 is CASGERGFSYGYTF. DNA of the CDR3: TGTGCCAGCGGGGAGCGGGGATTCAGTTATGGCTACACCTTC.

CDR3 sequence: CASTSSGGGQTDTQYF. CDR3 nucleotide sequence: TGTGCCAGTACCTCCTCGGGCGGGGGTCAGACAGATACGCAGTATTTT. The chain employs TRBV19 and TRBJ2-3; 7 bases are a match to TRBD2. Germline values: CDR1 LNHDA, CDR2 SQIVND (reference sequence). V was pared by 7 bases and J by 3 bases, with 13 bases of the junction left unmatched. The CDR3 covers 16 residues.

The chain recombines TRBV9 with TRBJ1-5; 8 bases line up with TRBD1. The germline CDR1 and CDR2 sequences are SGDLS and YYNGEE. V gave up 1 base and J gave up 7 bases; unmatched junction bases: 10. The CDR3 loop spans 16 amino acids. The CDR3 nucleotides are TGTGCCAGCAGCGTAAGCGTCGGACAGGGAGACCAGCCCCAGCATTTT. This translates into CASSVSVGQGDQPQHF.

Only one count was recorded for this clone. The CDR3 bases are TGTGCCAGCCTCTCAGTGGGGGGGGCCGGCTACACCTTC. It translates to CASLSVGGAGYTF. The gene calls are TRBV27 and TRBJ1-2; weak D call: TRBD1 (6 bases). V was cut by 8 bases and J by 8 bases, with 18 bases left in between. CDR1 is MNHEY and CDR2 is SMNVEV in the germline V gene (reference sequence). The CDR3 totals 13 residues.

This clone was seen only once. The CDR3 loop reads CASSPRLGEKLFF. In DNA form, the CDR3 reads TGTGCCAGCAGCCCCCGACTTGGGGAAAAACTGTTTTTT. The chain recombines TRBV5-4 with TRBJ1-4, with D unresolved. The CDR3 has 13 residues. Per germline, CDR1 SGHNT and CDR2 YYREEE (reference sequence). Deletions cut 4 bases from V and 8 bases from J, with 12 bases between.

The V gene is TRBV5-1, the J gene TRBJ2-7, with 8 bases fitting TRBD2. CDR3 length equals 14 residues. Trimming cost V 0 bases and J 3 bases; bases outside gene matches: 2. Germline V gene data show CDR1 as SGHRS and CDR2 as YFSETQ. CDR3 in DNA: TGCGCCAGCAGCTTGGGGACTAGCAGCTACGAGCAGTACTTC. Translated, it gives CASSLGTSSYEQYF.

V gene TRBV7-3 combines with J gene TRBJ2-1; 7 bases agree with TRBD2. The CDR3 contains 16 residues. The V gene's germline CDR1 is SGHTA and CDR2 FQGTGA. V shed 4 bases, J shed 9 bases, and the junction held 15 bases outside the gene matches. CDR3 coding DNA: TGTGCCAGCAGCTCCCTCGGGCTAGCGGCCGCGGGTGAGCAGTTCTTC. This gives the protein CASSSLGLAAAGEQFF.